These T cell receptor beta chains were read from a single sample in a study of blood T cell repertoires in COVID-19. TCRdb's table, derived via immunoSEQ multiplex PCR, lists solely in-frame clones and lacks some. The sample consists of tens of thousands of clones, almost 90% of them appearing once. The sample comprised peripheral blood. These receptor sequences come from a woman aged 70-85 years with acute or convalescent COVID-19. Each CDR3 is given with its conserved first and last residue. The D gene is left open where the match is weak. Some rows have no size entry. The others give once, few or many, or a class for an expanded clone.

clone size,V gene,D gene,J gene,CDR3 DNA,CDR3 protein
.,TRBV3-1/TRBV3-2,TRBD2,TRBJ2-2,TGTGCCAGCAGCCTTACTAGCGTAGAAAGCGGGGAGCTGTTTTTT,CASSLTSVESGELFF
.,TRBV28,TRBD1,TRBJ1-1,TGTGCCAGCAGTTTCGGGACAGGGGGTGGTTTCTTT,CASSFGTGGGFF
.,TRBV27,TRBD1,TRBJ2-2,TGTGCCAGCAGTTCAATGGGGACAGGGAAAACCGGGGAGCTGTTTTTT,CASSSMGTGKTGELFF
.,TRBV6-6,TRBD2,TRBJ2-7,TGTGCCAGCAGTCCTAATATAATAAGGACTAGCGGGAGATACGAGCAGTACTTC,CASSPNIIRTSGRYEQYF
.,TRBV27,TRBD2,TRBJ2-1,TGTGCCAGCAGTTTAGTGGTAGCGGGAGGGCTCAATGAGCAGTTCTTC,CASSLVVAGGLNEQFF
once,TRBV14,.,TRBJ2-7,TGTGCCAGCAGCCAAGATCTCGGAGGGGGCATGGCCGAGCAGTACTTC,CASSQDLGGGMAEQYF
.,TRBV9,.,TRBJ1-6,TGTGCCAGCAGCGACGGTTTGGGAGGTTATTCACCCCTCCACTTT,CASSDGLGGYSPLHF
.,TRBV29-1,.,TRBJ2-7,TGCAGCGTTGAAGCTTACAGTCACGAGCAGTACTTC,CSVEAYSHEQYF
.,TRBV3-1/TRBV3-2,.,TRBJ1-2,TGTGCCAGCGGAAACCACGGAGGCCCCTATGGCTACACCTTC,CASGNHGGPYGYTF
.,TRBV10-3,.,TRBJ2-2,TGTGCCATCGGTCAAGGGTTGGGCAGGGGGGACACCGGGGAGCTGTTTTTT,CAIGQGLGRGDTGELFF
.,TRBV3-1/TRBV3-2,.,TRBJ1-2,TGTGCCAGCAGCCAAGAGTTTTCGGGAGGACGCGATGGCTACACCTTC,CASSQEFSGGRDGYTF
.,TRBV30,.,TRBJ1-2,TGTGCCTGGAGTGTACGGGTCATTGGGTTTAACTCTAACTATGGCTACACCTTC,CAWSVRVIGFNSNYGYTF